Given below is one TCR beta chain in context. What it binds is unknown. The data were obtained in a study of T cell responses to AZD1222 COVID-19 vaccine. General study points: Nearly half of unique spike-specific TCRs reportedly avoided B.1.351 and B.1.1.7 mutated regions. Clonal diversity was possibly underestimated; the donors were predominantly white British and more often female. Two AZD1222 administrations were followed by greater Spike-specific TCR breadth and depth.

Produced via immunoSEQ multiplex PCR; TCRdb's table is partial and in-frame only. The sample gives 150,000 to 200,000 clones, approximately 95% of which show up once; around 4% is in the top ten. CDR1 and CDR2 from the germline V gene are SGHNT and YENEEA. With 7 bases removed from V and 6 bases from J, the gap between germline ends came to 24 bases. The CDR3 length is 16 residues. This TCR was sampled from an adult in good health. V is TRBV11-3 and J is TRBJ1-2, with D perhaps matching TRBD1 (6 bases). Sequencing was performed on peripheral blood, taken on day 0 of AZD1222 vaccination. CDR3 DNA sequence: TGTGCCAGCATATGTAGGACAGTCCTACTCGCCGATGGCTACACCTTC. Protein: CASICRTVLLADGYTF.